This record covers a single T cell receptor (beta chain). The germline CDR1 and CDR2 sequences are SGHVS and FNYEAQ. J was trimmed by 8 bases and V by 3 bases; bases with no gene match: 7. The CDR3 extends over 16 amino acids. PCR involved 60 Vbeta and 13 Jbeta primers. The assay was immunoSEQ multiplex PCR, and TCRdb's table has in-frame clones only and misses some. The table includes under 130,000 clones, roughly 15% detected once. This entry comes from a study of cytomegalovirus exposure and HLA in healthy donors. The specimen was PBMCs. V gene TRBV7-6 combines with J gene TRBJ2-1, with 13 bases fitting TRBD2. This sequence was found in a female donor in good health and CMV-seronegative. CDR3 sequence reads: CASSFLLAGGPHEQFF. The CDR3 coding sequence is TGTGCCAGCAGCTTTTTACTAGCGGGGGGGCCTCATGAGCAGTTCTTC.